These 11 T cell receptor beta chains came from one sample sequenced in a study of shared clonotypes between healthy human individuals. Cells designated naive CD8 were CD45RO-negative and were positively selected for CCR7, with terminally differentiated effector memory CD45RA+ cells excluded. Measured with immunoSEQ multiplex PCR; TCRdb has only the in-frame clones, and not every one. Among about 2.1 million clones, 80% to 95% were seen once, and the ten largest hold around 1.8%. The sequencing input was naive CD8+ T cells from PBMCs. These TCRs come from a man younger than 30 in good health. Some clones in this sample may be carry-over from other donors' samples.

The genes are TRBV5-1 and TRBJ1-1; the D gene is possibly TRBD1 (6 bases). The CDR3 is made up of 15 amino acids. Germline V CDR1 and CDR2: SGHRS, YFSETQ. Between the trimmed V and J ends, which lost 0 bases and 11 bases, there was a span of 20 bases. The CDR3 sequence is CASSLGRTGLFAAFF. The CDR3 DNA is TGCGCCAGCAGCTTGGGCAGAACAGGGTTGTTCGCGGCTTTCTTT. The full variable domain, with the rest looked up from reference TRBV5-1 and TRBJ1-1, is KAGVTQTPRYLIKTRGQQVTLSCSPISGHRSVSWYQQTPGQGLQFLFEYFSETQRNKGNFPGRFSGRQFSNSRSEMNVSTLELGDSALYLCASSLGRTGLFAAFFGQGTRLTVV.

The rearrangement uses TRBV7-8 and TRBJ1-5; D possibly corresponds to TRBD1 (5 bases). Trimming took 4 bases from V and 4 from J, leaving 11 bases between them. CDR1 and CDR2 from the germline V gene are SGHVS and FQNEAQ. The CDR3 runs to 14 residues. The CDR3 region has the DNA TGTGCCAGCAGCTCCGGGGGAGGTAATCAGCCCCAGCATTTT. Protein product: CASSSGGGNQPQHF. The full variable domain, with the rest looked up from reference TRBV7-8 and TRBJ1-5, is GAGVSQSPRYKVAKRGQDVALRCDPISGHVSLFWYQQALGQGPEFLTYFQNEAQLDKSGLPSDRFFAERPEGSVSTLKIQRTQQEDSAVYLCASSSGGGNQPQHFGDGTRLSIL.

DNA of the CDR3: TGTGCCAGCAGTTGGGAGACCCCCTACAATGAGCAGTTCTTC. Translated, it gives CASSWETPYNEQFF. The V call is TRBV2, the J call TRBJ2-1; the D gene is possibly TRBD2 (5 bases). The CDR3 contains 14 residues. Germline V lookup: CDR1 SNHLY, CDR2 FYNNEI. The V end lost 5 bases, the J end lost 2 bases, and 10 bases lay between the germline ends.

The chain is built from TRBV5-6 and TRBJ2-7; D is possibly TRBD2 (7 bases). This CDR3 has 15 amino acids. Germline V lookup: CDR1 SGHDT, CDR2 YYEEEE. V gave up 0 bases and J gave up 1 base, with 11 bases separating them. The CDR3: CASSLAGGTSYEQYF. CDR3 nucleotides: TGTGCCAGCAGCTTGGCGGGGGGCACATCCTACGAGCAGTACTTC.

V gene TRBV9 combines with J gene TRBJ1-4; TRBD1 might be the D (6 bases). CDR1 and CDR2 from the germline V gene are SGDLS and YYNGEE. Deletions cut 4 bases from V and 0 bases from J, with 10 bases between. The CDR3 extends over 15 amino acids. In nucleotides, the CDR3 is TGTGCCAGCAGCCCAAAGGGGGCAACTAATGAAAAACTGTTTTTT. This translates into CASSPKGATNEKLFF.

This clone was detected once. Additional DNA sequences in this sample encode the identical CDR3. The chain links TRBV13 to TRBJ2-7; the D gene could be TRBD1 or TRBD2 (5 bases each). Looked up from germline, CDR1 is PRHDT and CDR2 is FYEKMQ (reference sequence). This CDR3 comprises 14 residues. Trimming cost V 4 bases and J 0 bases, with 10 bases left between them. The CDR3 protein is CASSWGGSSYEQYF. CDR3 nucleotides: TGTGCCAGCAGCTGGGGCGGGTCCTCCTACGAGCAGTACTTC.

This chain joins TRBV6-5 and TRBJ2-5, with D possibly being TRBD1 (6 bases). The V gene's germline CDR1 is MNHEY and CDR2 SVGAGI. Trimming shortened V by 2 bases and J by 0 bases, and 7 bases separated the two germline ends. The CDR3 runs 14 residues. This CDR3 reads CASSYTGYQETQYF. CDR3 in DNA: TGTGCCAGCAGTTACACAGGGTACCAAGAGACCCAGTACTTC.

The chain couples TRBV29-1 to TRBJ1-2; TRBD1 is a possible D gene (5 bases). V was shortened by 6 bases and J by 1 base, with 24 bases between the two germline ends. Germline-derived CDR1 and CDR2 are SQVTM and ANQGSEA. The CDR3 runs to 17 residues. The CDR3: CSVAPREGAPGNYGYTF. DNA of the CDR3: TGCAGCGTCGCTCCCCGCGAAGGGGCGCCTGGTAACTATGGCTACACCTTC.

The chain couples TRBV9 to TRBJ2-3; no reliable D call. The V and J ends lost 1 base and 4 bases respectively, with 7 bases between them. CDR1 and CDR2 (germline): SGDLS, YYNGEE. CDR3 length: 13 residues. The CDR3 DNA sequence: TGTGCCAGCAGCGTAAGTCACTCAGATACGCAGTATTTT. This encodes CASSVSHSDTQYF.

The chain is built from TRBV6-5 and TRBJ2-6; D is unclear. The CDR3 sequence is 14 residues long. V was pared by 3 bases and J by 6 bases, with 9 bases between. Germline lookup yields CDR1 MNHEY and CDR2 SVGAGI. Here the CDR3 reads CASSYGRVANVLTF. The DNA for the CDR3 is TGTGCCAGCAGTTATGGCCGCGTGGCCAACGTCCTGACTTTC.

This clone was found once. This sequence joins TRBV19 and TRBJ2-7; perhaps TRBD2 as D (5 bases). The CDR3 loop spans 14 amino acids. Germline loops: CDR1 LNHDA, CDR2 SQIVND (reference sequence). Trimming removed 9 bases from V and 2 bases from J, with 17 bases in between. In DNA, the CDR3 is TGTGCCAGCAGAATTGAGGGAGAAGCCTACGAGCAGTACTTC. Protein sequence: CASRIEGEAYEQYF.